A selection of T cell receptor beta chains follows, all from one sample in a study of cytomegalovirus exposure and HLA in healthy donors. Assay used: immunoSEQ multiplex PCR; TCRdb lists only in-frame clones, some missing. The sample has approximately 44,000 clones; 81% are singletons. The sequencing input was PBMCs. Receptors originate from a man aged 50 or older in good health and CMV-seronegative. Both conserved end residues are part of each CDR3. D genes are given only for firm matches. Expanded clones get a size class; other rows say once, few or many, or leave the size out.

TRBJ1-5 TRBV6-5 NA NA TGTGCCAGCAGTGGGCAGGGTCTTCAGCCCCAGCATTTT CASSGQGLQPQHF
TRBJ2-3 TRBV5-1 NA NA TGCGCCAGCCGTTCGGGCGGGCGGGGGCCTCGCACAGATACGCAGTATTTT CASRSGGRGPRTDTQYF
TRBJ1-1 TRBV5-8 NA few TGTGCCAGCAGCGATTACATTGAAGCTTTCTTT CASSDYIEAFF
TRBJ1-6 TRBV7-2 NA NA TGTGCCAGCACCGCTGGACGGGGGGGGACCTATAATTCACCCCTCCACTTT CASTAGRGGTYNSPLHF
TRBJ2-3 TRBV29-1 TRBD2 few TGCAGCGTCCTGCCGGGACTAGGGAGAGATACGCAGTATTTT CSVLPGLGRDTQYF
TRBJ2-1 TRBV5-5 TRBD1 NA TGTGCCAGCAGCCTCCGGGACAGGGAATACAATGAGCAGTTCTTC CASSLRDREYNEQFF
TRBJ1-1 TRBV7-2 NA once TGTGCCAGCAGCCCCAGGGCCCCTAACACTGAAGCTTTCTTT CASSPRAPNTEAFF
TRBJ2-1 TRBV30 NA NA TGTGCCTGGAGTCCAACAGGGCGCCGCTACAATGAGCAGTTCTTC CAWSPTGRRYNEQFF
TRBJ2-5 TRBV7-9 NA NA TGTTCCAGCAGCCCGCAGGAACAGGGAGAGACCCAGTACTTC CSSSPQEQGETQYF
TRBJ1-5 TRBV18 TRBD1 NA TGTGCCAGCTCCCAACAGGGGAATAGCAATCAGCCCCAGCATTTT CASSQQGNSNQPQHF
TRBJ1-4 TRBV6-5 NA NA TGTGCCAGCAGTTACTCTAATCAGGGGCGTAATGAAAAACTGTTTTTT CASSYSNQGRNEKLFF
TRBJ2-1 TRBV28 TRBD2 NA TGTGCCAGCAATTTAGCGGGGGGACCTTACAATGAGCAGTTCTTC CASNLAGGPYNEQFF
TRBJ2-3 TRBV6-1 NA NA TGTGCCAGCAGTGAACTAGGGGTAGGGGCGTGGAATACGCAGTATTTT CASSELGVGAWNTQYF
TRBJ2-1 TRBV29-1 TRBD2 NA TGCAGCGTTGAAGATTTTGCGGGGGGGGACTCCTACAATGAGCAGTTCTTC CSVEDFAGGDSYNEQFF
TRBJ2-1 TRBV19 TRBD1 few TGTGCCAGTAGTATACGGACAGGGGGGTTCTACAATGAGCAGTTCTTC CASSIRTGGFYNEQFF